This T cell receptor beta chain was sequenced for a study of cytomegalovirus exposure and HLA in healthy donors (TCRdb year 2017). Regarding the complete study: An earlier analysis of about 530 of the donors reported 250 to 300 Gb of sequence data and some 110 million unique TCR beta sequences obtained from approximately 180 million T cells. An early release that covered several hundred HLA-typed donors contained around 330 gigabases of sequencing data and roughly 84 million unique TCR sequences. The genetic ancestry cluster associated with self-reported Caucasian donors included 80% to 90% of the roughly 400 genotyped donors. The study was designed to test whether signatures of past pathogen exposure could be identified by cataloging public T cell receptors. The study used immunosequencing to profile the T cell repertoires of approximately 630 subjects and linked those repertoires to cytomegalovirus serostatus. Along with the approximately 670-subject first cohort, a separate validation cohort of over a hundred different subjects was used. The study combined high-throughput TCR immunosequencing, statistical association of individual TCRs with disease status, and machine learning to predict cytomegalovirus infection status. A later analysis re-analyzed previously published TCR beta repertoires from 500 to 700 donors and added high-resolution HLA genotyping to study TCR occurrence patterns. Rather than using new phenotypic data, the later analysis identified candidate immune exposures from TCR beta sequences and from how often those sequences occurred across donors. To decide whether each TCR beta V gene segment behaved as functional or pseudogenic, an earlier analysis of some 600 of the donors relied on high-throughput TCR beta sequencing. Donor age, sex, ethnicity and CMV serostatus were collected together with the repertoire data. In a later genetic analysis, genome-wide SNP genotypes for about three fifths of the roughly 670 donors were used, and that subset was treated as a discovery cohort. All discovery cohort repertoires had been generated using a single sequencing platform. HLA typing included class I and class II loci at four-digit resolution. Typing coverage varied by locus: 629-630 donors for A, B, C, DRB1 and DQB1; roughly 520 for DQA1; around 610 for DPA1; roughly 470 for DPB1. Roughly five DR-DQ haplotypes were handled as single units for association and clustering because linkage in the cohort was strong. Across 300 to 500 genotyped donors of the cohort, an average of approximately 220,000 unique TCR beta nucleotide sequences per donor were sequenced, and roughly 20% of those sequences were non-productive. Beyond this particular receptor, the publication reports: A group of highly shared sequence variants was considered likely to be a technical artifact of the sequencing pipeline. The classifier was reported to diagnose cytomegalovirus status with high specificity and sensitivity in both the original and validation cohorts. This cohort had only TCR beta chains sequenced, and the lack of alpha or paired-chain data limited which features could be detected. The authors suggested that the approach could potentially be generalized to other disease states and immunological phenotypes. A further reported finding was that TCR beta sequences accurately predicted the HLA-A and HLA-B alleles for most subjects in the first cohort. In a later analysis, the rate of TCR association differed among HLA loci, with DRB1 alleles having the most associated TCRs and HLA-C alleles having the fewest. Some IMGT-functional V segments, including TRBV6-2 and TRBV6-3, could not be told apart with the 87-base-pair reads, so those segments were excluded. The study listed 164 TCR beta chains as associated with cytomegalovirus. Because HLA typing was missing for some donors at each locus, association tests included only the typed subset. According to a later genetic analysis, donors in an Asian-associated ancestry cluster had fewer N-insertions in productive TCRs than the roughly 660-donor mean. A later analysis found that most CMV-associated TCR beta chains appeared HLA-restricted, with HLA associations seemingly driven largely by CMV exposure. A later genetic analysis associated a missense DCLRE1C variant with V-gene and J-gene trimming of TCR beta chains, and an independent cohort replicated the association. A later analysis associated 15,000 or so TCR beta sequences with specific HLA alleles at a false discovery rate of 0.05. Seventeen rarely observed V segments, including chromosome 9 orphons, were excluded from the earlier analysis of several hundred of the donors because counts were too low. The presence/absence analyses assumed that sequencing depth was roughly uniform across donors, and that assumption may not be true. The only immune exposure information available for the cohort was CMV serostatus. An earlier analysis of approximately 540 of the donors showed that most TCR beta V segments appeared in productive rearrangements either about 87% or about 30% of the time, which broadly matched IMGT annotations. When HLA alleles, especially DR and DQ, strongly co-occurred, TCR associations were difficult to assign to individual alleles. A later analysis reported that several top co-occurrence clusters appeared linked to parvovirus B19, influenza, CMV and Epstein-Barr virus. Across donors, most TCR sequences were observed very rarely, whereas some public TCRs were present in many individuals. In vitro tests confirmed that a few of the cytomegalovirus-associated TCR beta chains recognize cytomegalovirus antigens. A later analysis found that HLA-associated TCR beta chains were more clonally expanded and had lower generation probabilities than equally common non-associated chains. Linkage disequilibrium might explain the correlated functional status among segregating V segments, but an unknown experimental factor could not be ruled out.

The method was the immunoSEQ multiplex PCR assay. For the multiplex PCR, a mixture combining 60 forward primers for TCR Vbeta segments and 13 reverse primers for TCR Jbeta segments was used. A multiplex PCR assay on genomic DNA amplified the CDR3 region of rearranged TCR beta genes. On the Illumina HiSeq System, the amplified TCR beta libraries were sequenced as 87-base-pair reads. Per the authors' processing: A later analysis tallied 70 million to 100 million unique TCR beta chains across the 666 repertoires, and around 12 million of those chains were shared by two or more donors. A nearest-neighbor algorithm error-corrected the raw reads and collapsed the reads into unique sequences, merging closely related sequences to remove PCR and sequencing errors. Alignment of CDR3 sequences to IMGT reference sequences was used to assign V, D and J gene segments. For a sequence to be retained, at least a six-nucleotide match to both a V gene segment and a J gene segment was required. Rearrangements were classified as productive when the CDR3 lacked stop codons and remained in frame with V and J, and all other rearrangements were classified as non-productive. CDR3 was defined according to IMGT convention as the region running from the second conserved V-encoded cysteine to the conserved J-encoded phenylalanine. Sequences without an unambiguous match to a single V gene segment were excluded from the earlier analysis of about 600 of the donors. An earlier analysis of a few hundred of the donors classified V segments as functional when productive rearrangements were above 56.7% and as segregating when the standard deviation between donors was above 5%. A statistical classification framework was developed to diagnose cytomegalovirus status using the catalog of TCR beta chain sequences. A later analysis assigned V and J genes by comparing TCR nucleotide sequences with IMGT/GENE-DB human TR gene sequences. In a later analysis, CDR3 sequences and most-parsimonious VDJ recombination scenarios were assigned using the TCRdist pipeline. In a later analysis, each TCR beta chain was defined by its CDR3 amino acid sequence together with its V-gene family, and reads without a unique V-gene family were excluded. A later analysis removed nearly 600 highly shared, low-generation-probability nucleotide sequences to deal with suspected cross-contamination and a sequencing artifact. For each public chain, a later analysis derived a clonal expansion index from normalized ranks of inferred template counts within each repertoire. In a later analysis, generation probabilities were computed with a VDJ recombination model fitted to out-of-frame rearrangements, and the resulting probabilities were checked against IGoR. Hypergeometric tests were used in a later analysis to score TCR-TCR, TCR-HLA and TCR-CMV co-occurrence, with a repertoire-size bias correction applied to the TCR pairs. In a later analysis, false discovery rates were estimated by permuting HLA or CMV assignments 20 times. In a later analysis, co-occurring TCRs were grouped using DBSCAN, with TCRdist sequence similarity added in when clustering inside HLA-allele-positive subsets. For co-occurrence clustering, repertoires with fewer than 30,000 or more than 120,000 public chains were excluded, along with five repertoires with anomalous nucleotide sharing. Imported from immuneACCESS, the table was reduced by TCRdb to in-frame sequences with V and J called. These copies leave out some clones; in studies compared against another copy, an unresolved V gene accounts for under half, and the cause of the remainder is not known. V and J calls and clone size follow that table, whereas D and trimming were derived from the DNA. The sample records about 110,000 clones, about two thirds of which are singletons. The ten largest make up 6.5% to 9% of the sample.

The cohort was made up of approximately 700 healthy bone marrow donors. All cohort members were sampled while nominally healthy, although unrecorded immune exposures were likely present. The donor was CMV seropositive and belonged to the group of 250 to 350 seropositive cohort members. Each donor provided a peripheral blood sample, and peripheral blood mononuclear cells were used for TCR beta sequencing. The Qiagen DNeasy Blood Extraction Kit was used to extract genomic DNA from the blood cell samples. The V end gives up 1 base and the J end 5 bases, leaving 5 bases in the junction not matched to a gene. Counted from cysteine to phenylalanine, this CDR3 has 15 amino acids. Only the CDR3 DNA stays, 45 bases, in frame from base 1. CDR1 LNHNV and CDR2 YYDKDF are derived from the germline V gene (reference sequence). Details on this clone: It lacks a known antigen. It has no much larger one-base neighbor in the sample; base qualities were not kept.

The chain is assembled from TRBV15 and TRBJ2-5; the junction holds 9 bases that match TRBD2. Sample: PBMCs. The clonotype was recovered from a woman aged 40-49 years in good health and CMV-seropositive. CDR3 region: CATSRVTGLAETQYF. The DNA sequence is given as TGTGCCACCAGCAGAGTCACCGGACTAGCGGAGACCCAGTACTTC.